This entry lists 26 T cell receptor beta chains sequenced from one sample in a study of early T cells in non-severe SARS-CoV-2 infection. TCRdb re-derived calls from the 5' RACE reads in MiXCR, one entry per CDR3 protein. Here the sample spans roughly 25,000 distinct CDR3 sequences, approximately 4.5% being singletons. Source material: whole blood. The receptor set was obtained from an adult who was a healthcare worker with PCR-confirmed SARS-CoV-2 infection or an uninfected control (not recorded which).

This clonotype has only a few counts. This rearrangement joins TRBV29-1 to TRBJ2-7; 9 nucleotides agree with TRBD2. The J segment lost 0 bases and the V segment lost 5 bases, leaving 5 bases of the junction unmatched. CDR3 length: 14 amino acids. Germline V gene sequence: CDR1 SQVTM, CDR2 ANQGSEA. The CDR3 DNA sequence: TGCAGCGTTTTACTAGCGGGTAACTCCTACGAGCAGTACTTC. This codes for CSVLLAGNSYEQYF.

This clonotype was seen a few times. The CDR3 protein is CASSTRESGELFF. The CDR3, as DNA: TGTGCCAGCAGCACCAGGGAGTCCGGGGAGCTGTTTTTT. The chain uses TRBV7-3 and TRBJ2-2; TRBD1 or TRBD2 may be the D gene (5 bases each). Trimming removed 5 bases at V and 6 bases at J, with 10 bases between. The CDR3 contains 13 residues. CDR1 is SGHTA and CDR2 is FQGTGA in the germline V gene.

This clonotype was found a few times. The chain employs TRBV5-4 and TRBJ1-2; possible D gene TRBD1, 5 bases. Germline V gives CDR1 SGHNT, CDR2 YYREEE (reference sequence). CDR3 size: 14 residues. The V and J ends lost 3 bases and 5 bases respectively, with 14 bases between them. The CDR3 nucleotides are TGTGCCAGCAGCTCCCAGGGTAGAGGGTATGGCTACACCTTC. Translation: CASSSQGRGYGYTF.

This clonotype came up a few times. The chain joins TRBV7-3 to TRBJ1-2; no clear D gene. Trimming removed 5 bases at V and 0 bases at J, with 13 bases between. Germline CDR1 is SGHTA and CDR2 is FQGTGA. This CDR3 comprises 15 residues. The CDR3 DNA reads TGTGCCAGCAGCCAGGAGGCTGGGACTAACTATGGCTACACCTTC. This sequence encodes CASSQEAGTNYGYTF.

This clonotype has more than one count but fewer than ten. The chain uses TRBV7-2 and TRBJ2-5; D might be TRBD1 or TRBD2, each matching 5 bases. The germline V and J ends were trimmed by 1 base and 4 bases, with 19 bases remaining between them. This CDR3 comprises 17 residues. Germline CDR1 SGHTA, CDR2 FQGNSA. CDR3 bases: TGTGCCAGCAGCTTAGGGAGGTCAGGGCTCGTAGGAGAGACCCAGTACTTC. Residues: CASSLGRSGLVGETQYF. Full variable domain (remainder filled in from reference TRBV7-2 and TRBJ2-5): GAGVSQSPSNKVTEKGKDVELRCDPISGHTALYWYRQSLGQGLEFLIYFQGNSAPDKSGLPSDRFSAERTGGSVSTLTIQRTQQEDSAVYLCASSLGRSGLVGETQYFGPGTRLLVL.

This clonotype has more than one count but fewer than ten. The CDR3 loop reads CASSPALRGKNYGYTF. CDR3 bases: TGTGCCAGCAGCCCCGCTTTAAGGGGGAAAAACTATGGCTACACCTTC. V usage is TRBV7-2 and J usage is TRBJ1-2, with D possibly TRBD1 on 6 matching bases. Germline V gene lookup returns CDR1 SGHTA and CDR2 FQGNSA. This CDR3 has 16 residues. Trimming removed 5 bases from V and 2 bases from J, with 18 bases in between.

This clonotype was observed many times. The chain links TRBV7-6 to TRBJ2-7; the D is unclear. Germline CDR1 and CDR2: SGHVS and FNYEAQ. Trimming left V 4 bases short and J 0 bases short, with 10 bases between. This CDR3 comprises 14 residues. As DNA, the CDR3 is TGTGCCAGCAGCTCTAGGACCAACTCCTACGAGCAGTACTTC. Protein product: CASSSRTNSYEQYF.

The CDR3 protein is CASSYTRGQPDWEQYF. In DNA, the CDR3 is TGTGCCAGCAGTTACACACGAGGGCAACCCGACTGGGAGCAGTACTTC. The chain is built from TRBV6-2 or TRBV6-3 and TRBJ2-7; weak D call: TRBD2 (5 bases). CDR3 length: 16 amino acids. Trimming removed 2 bases at V and 7 bases at J, with 21 bases between. CDR1 and CDR2 from the germline V gene are MNHEY and SVGEGT.

This clonotype was detected many times. The V call is TRBV28, the J call TRBJ2-3; 12 bases align to TRBD2. Losses at the gene ends were 2 bases for V and 3 bases for J; bases not matched to a gene: 3. The CDR3 runs to 16 residues. Germline CDR1 reads MDHEN; CDR2 reads SYDVKM. The CDR3 is CASSLPGLAGTDTQYF. CDR3 nucleotides: TGTGCCAGCAGTTTACCCGGACTAGCGGGGACAGATACGCAGTATTTT.

This clonotype has just one count. The chain carries TRBV11-3 and TRBJ2-7; 12 bases match TRBD2. CDR1 and CDR2 from the germline V gene are SGHNT and YENEEA. This CDR3 spans 16 amino acids. The trim removed 5 bases at V and 2 bases at J, leaving 7 bases unmatched. This CDR3 is CASSGGLAGGAYEQYF. The CDR3 DNA is TGTGCCAGCAGCGGAGGTCTAGCGGGAGGGGCCTACGAGCAGTACTTC.

V is TRBV12-3 or TRBV12-4 and J is TRBJ2-1; the match to TRBD2 covers 9 bases. V lost 6 bases, J lost 4 bases, and 10 bases stayed unmatched. CDR3 size: 16 residues. In DNA form, the CDR3 reads TGTGCCAGCAGCCCCCAAGCGGGGGGAAATTACAATGAGCAGTTCTTC. This gives the protein CASSPQAGGNYNEQFF.

This clonotype appeared a few times. V usage is TRBV19 and J usage is TRBJ2-2; 10 nucleotides agree with TRBD2. Germline CDR1 LNHDA, CDR2 SQIVND (reference sequence). This CDR3 contains 15 residues. Trimming took 6 bases from V and 5 from J; bases not matched to a gene: 6. This CDR3 reads CASRPAGGPTGELFF. The CDR3 DNA is TGTGCCAGTAGGCCAGCGGGAGGGCCAACCGGGGAGCTGTTTTTT. The entire variable domain, with the rest obtained from reference TRBV19 and TRBJ2-2, is as follows: DGGITQSPKYLFRKEGQNVTLSCEQNLNHDAMYWYRQDPGQGLRLIYYSQIVNDFQKGDIAEGYSVSREKKESFPLTVTSAQKNPTAFYLCASRPAGGPTGELFFGEGSRLTVL.

This clonotype was picked up many times. The genes are TRBV2 and TRBJ2-1; 7 bases line up with TRBD1. There are 14 residues in the CDR3. The ends lost 5 bases at V and 9 bases at J; junction bases unmatched: 10. CDR1 and CDR2 (germline): SNHLY, FYNNEI. The DNA of the CDR3 is TGTGCCAGCAGTCTGCTAGAGTCAGGGGGTGAGCAGTTCTTC. Encoded protein: CASSLLESGGEQFF.

V gene TRBV15 combines with J gene TRBJ2-2; no clear D. There are 13 residues in the CDR3. CDR1 is LNHNV and CDR2 is YYDKDF in the germline V gene (reference sequence). Trimming took off 0 bases at V and 6 bases at J, with 5 bases between the two ends. CDR3 region: CATSRDHSGELFF. CDR3 in DNA: TGTGCCACCAGCAGAGACCACTCCGGGGAGCTGTTTTTT.

This clonotype was recorded at least ten times. The rearrangement links TRBV6-2 or TRBV6-3 to TRBJ2-1; D gene ambiguous. Trimming pared 7 bases from V and 5 bases from J, leaving 18 bases between. The germline gives CDR1 MNHEY, CDR2 SVGEGT. There are 15 residues in the CDR3. CDR3 nucleotide sequence: TGTGCCAGCACCTACGGTAGGAAAGGAAACAATGAGCAGTTCTTC. Residues: CASTYGRKGNNEQFF.

The table lists this clonotype with many counts. The chain recombines TRBV4-2 with TRBJ2-2, with D uncertain. V lost 1 base, J lost 4 bases, and 7 bases lay in between. The CDR3 covers 14 residues. Germline V gives CDR1 LGHNA, CDR2 YNFKEQ. CDR3 sequence (DNA): TGTGCCAGCAGCCAAGCATACCGCACCGGGGAGCTGTTTTTT. As protein: CASSQAYRTGELFF.

This clonotype has at least ten counts. The chain combines TRBV9 with TRBJ2-1; possible D gene TRBD1, 5 bases. Germline CDR1 reads SGDLS; CDR2 reads YYNGEE. The germline V and J ends were trimmed by 3 bases and 4 bases, with 23 bases remaining between them. CDR3 length: 18 amino acids. The CDR3 here is CASSGLPQGRLGYNEQFF. DNA of the CDR3: TGTGCCAGCAGCGGCCTACCTCAGGGTCGACTTGGATACAATGAGCAGTTCTTC.

This clonotype was seen a handful of times. The rearrangement links TRBV2 to TRBJ1-6; D gene uncertain. Germline V gene sequence: CDR1 SNHLY, CDR2 FYNNEI. The CDR3 is 11 amino acids. The germline V and J ends were trimmed by 8 bases and 14 bases, with 13 bases remaining between them. The CDR3 DNA is TGTGCCAGCCAGAGAGGGTCAGCCCTCCACTTT. It yields the protein CASQRGSALHF.

The V call is TRBV13, the J call TRBJ2-7; the D gene could be TRBD1 or TRBD2 (5 bases each). CDR1 is PRHDT, CDR2 FYEKMQ, per germline (reference sequence). The V end was cut by 0 bases, the J end by 9 bases, with 27 bases between. This CDR3 contains 18 residues. CDR3 residues: CASSLGFLGADPGSRQYF. DNA for the CDR3: TGTGCCAGCAGCTTAGGCTTTCTAGGGGCTGATCCGGGGTCCCGGCAGTACTTC.

This clonotype has ten or more counts. The V and J genes are TRBV6-2 or TRBV6-3 and TRBJ1-1; D call uncertain. The CDR3 extends over 13 amino acids. V shed 4 bases and J shed 2 bases, with 8 bases lying between them. Germline values: CDR1 MNHEY, CDR2 SVGEGT. CDR3: CASSFTENTEAFF. In DNA form, the CDR3 reads TGTGCCAGCAGTTTCACTGAAAACACTGAAGCTTTCTTT.

This clonotype was observed a few times. The chain couples TRBV2 to TRBJ1-5, with a weak D call TRBD1 (6 bases). V lost 8 bases, J lost 5 bases, and 13 bases lay in between. This CDR3 is 13 amino acids long. Germline loops: CDR1 SNHLY, CDR2 FYNNEI. The CDR3 bases are TGTGCCAGCGTGGAGACAGGACATCAGCCCCAGCATTTT. Translating gives CASVETGHQPQHF. Full variable domain (outside the CDR3, taken from reference TRBV2 and TRBJ1-5): EPEVTQTPSHQVTQMGQEVILRCVPISNHLYFYWYRQILGQKVEFLVSFYNNEISEKSEIFDDQFSVERPDGSNFTLKIRSTKLEDSAMYFCASVETGHQPQHFGDGTRLSIL.

Many counts were recorded for this clonotype. J is TRBJ1-1 and V is TRBV4-3; D ambiguous. The CDR3 is 15 residues long. The germline V gene encodes CDR1 LGHNA and CDR2 YSLEER. V gave up 0 bases and J gave up 3 bases, with 11 bases separating them. This CDR3 reads CASSQDLARDTEAFF. The CDR3 DNA sequence: TGCGCCAGCAGCCAAGATCTGGCTCGTGACACTGAAGCTTTCTTT.

This clonotype was picked up many times. The chain is built from TRBV7-6 and TRBJ2-1; 10 nucleotides align to TRBD1. The germline V gene has CDR1 SGHVS and CDR2 FNYEAQ. V was pared by 5 bases and J by 4 bases, with 8 bases of the junction left unmatched. The CDR3 contains 16 residues. The CDR3 is CASSIPGTGAYNEQFF. DNA for the CDR3: TGTGCCAGCAGCATACCCGGGACAGGGGCGTACAATGAGCAGTTCTTC.

This clonotype was recorded many times. This chain uses TRBV7-3 with TRBJ2-3; D possibly corresponds to TRBD2 (6 bases). Germline values: CDR1 SGHTA, CDR2 FQGTGA. CDR3 length: 12 residues. The V end was cut by 5 bases, the J end by 4 bases, with 7 bases between. The CDR3 protein is CASSGTPDTQYF. The CDR3 DNA sequence: TGTGCCAGCAGCGGGACTCCAGATACGCAGTATTTT.

This clonotype has ten or more counts. This chain uses TRBV20-1 with TRBJ2-1; D is ambiguous. The CDR3 length is 14 residues. Germline CDR1 and CDR2: DFQATT and SNEGSKA (reference sequence). V was pared by 0 bases and J by 9 bases, with 15 bases between. CDR3 amino acids: CSARDPLGEAEQFF. The DNA of the CDR3 is TGCAGTGCTAGAGATCCTCTAGGAGAAGCTGAGCAGTTCTTC.

In its sample, this clonotype was seen once. V is TRBV6-4 and J is TRBJ1-1; unclear D gene. The CDR3 has 12 residues. The V end was cut by 9 bases, the J end by 6 bases, with 14 bases between. Germline V lookup: CDR1 MRHNA, CDR2 SNTAGT. The CDR3 here is CARTHRPSEAFF. In nucleotides, the CDR3 is TGTGCCAGGACTCATCGTCCATCTGAAGCTTTCTTT.